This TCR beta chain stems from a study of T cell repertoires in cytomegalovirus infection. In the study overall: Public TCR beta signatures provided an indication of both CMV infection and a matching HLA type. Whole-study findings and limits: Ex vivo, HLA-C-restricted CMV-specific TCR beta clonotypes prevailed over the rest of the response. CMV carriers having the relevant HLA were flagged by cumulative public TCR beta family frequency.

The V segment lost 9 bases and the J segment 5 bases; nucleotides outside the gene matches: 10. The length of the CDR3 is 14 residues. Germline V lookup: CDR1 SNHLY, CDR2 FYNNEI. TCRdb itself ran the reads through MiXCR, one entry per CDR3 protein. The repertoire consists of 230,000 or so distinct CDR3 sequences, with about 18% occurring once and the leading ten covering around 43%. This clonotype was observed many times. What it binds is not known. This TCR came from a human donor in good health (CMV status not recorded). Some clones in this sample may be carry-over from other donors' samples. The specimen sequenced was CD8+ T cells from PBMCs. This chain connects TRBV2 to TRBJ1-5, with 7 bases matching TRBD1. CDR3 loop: CASKQEGAYQPQHF. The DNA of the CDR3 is TGTGCCAGTAAACAAGAGGGGGCTTATCAGCCCCAGCATTTT. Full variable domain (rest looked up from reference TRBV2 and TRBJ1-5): EPEVTQTPSHQVTQMGQEVILRCVPISNHLYFYWYRQILGQKVEFLVSFYNNEISEKSEIFDDQFSVERPDGSNFTLKIRSTKLEDSAMYFCASKQEGAYQPQHFGDGTRLSIL.